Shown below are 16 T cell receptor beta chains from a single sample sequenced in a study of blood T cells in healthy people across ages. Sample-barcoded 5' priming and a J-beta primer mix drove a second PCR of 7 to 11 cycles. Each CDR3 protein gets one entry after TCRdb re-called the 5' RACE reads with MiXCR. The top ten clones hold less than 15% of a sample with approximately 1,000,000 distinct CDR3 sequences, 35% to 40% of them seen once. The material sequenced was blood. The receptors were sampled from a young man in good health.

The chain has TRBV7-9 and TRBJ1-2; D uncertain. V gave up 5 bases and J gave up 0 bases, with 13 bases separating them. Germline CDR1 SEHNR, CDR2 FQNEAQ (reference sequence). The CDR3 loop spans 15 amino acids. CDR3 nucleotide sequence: TGTGCCAGCAGCCATGCGGTCGGAGCTAACTATGGCTACACCTTC. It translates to CASSHAVGANYGYTF.

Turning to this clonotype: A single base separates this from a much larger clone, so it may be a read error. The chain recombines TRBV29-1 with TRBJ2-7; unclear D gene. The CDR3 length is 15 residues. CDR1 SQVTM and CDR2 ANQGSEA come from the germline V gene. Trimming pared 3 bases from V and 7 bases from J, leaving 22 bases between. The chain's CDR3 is CSVEIGIRSYNEQYF. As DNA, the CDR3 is TGCAGCGTTGAGATTGGGATCAGGTCCTACAATGAGCAGTACTTC.

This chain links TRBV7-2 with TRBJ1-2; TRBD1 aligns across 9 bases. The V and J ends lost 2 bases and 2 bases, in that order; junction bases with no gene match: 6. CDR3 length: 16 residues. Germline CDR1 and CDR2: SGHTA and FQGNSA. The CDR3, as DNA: TGTGCCAGCAGCTTAAACAACGACAGGGGGAACTATGGCTACACCTTC. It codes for CASSLNNDRGNYGYTF. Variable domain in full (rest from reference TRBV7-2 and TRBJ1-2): GAGVSQSPSNKVTEKGKDVELRCDPISGHTALYWYRQSLGQGLEFLIYFQGNSAPDKSGLPSDRFSAERTGGSVSTLTIQRTQQEDSAVYLCASSLNNDRGNYGYTFGSGTRLTVV.

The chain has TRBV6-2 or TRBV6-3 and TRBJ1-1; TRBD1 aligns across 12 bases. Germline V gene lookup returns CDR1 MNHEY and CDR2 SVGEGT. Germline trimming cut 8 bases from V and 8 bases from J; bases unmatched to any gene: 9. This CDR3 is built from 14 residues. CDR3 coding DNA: TGTGCCAGCCTTTACGAGGGGACAGGGGGCGAAGCTTTCTTT. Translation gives CASLYEGTGGEAFF.

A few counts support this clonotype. CDR3 protein: CAIREGKNTEAFF. The CDR3 nucleotides are TGCGCCATCAGGGAAGGGAAGAACACTGAAGCTTTCTTT. The chain couples TRBV10-2 to TRBJ1-1, with D possibly being TRBD1 (5 bases). CDR3 size: 13 residues. Trimming shortened V by 10 bases and J by 1 base, and 13 bases separated the two germline ends. Germline V gene data show CDR1 as WSHSY and CDR2 as SAAADI.

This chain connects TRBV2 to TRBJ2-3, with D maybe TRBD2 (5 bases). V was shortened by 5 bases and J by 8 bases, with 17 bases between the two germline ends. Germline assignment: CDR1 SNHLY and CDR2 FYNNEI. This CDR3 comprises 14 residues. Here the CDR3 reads CASSPLASSGTQYF. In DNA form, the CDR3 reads TGTGCCAGCAGTCCCCTTGCTAGCTCCGGTACGCAGTATTTT.

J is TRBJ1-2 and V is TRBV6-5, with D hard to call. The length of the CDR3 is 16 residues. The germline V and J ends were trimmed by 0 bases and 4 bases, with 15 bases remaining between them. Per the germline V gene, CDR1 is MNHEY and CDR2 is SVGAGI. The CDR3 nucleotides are TGTGCCAGCAGTTACTCGAATTTCGGGGAAGGCTATGGCTACACCTTC. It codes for CASSYSNFGEGYGYTF.

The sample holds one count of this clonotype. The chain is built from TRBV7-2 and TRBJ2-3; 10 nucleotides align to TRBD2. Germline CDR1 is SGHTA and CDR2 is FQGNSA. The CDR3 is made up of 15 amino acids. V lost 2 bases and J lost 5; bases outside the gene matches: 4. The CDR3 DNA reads TGTGCCAGCAGCTTACGTAGGACTAGCGGAGATACGCAGTATTTT. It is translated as CASSLRRTSGDTQYF. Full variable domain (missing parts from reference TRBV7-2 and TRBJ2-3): GAGVSQSPSNKVTEKGKDVELRCDPISGHTALYWYRQSLGQGLEFLIYFQGNSAPDKSGLPSDRFSAERTGGSVSTLTIQRTQQEDSAVYLCASSLRRTSGDTQYFGPGTRLTVL.

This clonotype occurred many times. In nucleotides, the CDR3 is TGCAGTGCCAGAAGGGCGGGGGTCTACAATGAGCAGTTCTTC. This gives the protein CSARRAGVYNEQFF. The chain employs TRBV20-1 and TRBJ2-1; 7 nucleotides align to TRBD2. The trim removed 6 bases at V and 3 bases at J, leaving 8 bases unmatched. Germline CDR1 and CDR2: DFQATT and SNEGSKA (reference sequence). CDR3 size: 14 residues.

The CDR3: CASSLASGLTNEKLFF. CDR3 nucleotides: TGTGCCAGCAGTTTAGCGTCAGGGCTTACTAATGAAAAACTGTTTTTT. The chain has TRBV12-3 or TRBV12-4 and TRBJ1-4; D perhaps matches TRBD1 (5 bases). V lost 0 bases and J 2 bases, leaving 10 bases between the germline ends. This CDR3 contains 16 residues.

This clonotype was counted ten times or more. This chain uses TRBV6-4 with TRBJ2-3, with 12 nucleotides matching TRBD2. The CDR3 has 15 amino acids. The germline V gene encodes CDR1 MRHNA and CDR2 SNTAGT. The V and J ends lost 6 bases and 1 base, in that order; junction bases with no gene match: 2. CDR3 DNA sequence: TGTGCCAGCAGCTCTAGCGGGGGGGGCACAGATACGCAGTATTTT. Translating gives CASSSSGGGTDTQYF.

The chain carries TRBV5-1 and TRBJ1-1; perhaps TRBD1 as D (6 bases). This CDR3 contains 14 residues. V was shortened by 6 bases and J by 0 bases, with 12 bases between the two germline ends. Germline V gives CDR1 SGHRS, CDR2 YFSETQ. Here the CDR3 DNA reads TGCGCCAGCAACCCAGGGACACTGAACACTGAAGCTTTCTTT. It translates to CASNPGTLNTEAFF.

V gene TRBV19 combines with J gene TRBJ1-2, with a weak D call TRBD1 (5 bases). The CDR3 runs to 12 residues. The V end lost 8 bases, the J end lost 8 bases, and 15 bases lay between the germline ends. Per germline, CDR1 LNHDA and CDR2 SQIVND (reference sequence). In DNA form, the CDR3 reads TGTGCCAGTGAAGTCCAGGGAGAGGGCTACACCTTC. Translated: CASEVQGEGYTF.

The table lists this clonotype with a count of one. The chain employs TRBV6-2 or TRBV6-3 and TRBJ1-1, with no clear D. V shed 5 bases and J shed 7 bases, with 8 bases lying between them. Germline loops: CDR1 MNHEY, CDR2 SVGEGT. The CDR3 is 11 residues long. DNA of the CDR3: TGTGCCAGCAGTACCCCCATTGAAGCTTTCTTT. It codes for CASSTPIEAFF.

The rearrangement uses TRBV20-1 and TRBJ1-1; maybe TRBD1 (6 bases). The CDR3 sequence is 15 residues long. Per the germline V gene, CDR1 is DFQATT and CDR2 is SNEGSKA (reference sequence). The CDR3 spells CRVKYADKGDTEAFF. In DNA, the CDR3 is TGCAGAGTGAAATACGCGGACAAGGGGGACACTGAAGCTTTCTTT.

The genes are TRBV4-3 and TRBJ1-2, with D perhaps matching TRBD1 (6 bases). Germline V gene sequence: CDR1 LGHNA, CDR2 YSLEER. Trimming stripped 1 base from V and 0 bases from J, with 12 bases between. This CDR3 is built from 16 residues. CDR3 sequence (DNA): TGCGCCAGCAGCCAAGCGGCTGGGGGCTCTAACTATGGCTACACCTTC. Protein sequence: CASSQAAGGSNYGYTF.